These 27 T cell receptor beta chains were sequenced from one sample in a study of CXCR3-negative and CXCR3-positive naive CD8 T cells. The libraries of TRB cDNA were constructed through 5' RACE using UMI labels. TCRdb reprocessed the 5' RACE reads; each CDR3 protein has one entry and no DNA is given. The repertoire shows around 29,000 distinct CDR3 sequences; the top ten hold roughly 10%. Sequences were obtained from memory CD8+ T cells from blood. These receptors came from a human donor in good health. Some clones in this sample may be carry-over from other donors' samples.

Here the CDR3 reads CASSLGLKEGNEQFF. The chain employs TRBV5-6 and TRBJ2-1; with no DNA, the TCRdb D assignment of TRBD2 cannot be verified. Germline V CDR1 and CDR2: SGHDT, YYEEEE. This CDR3 contains 15 residues.

The chain is built from TRBV27 and TRBJ1-1; TCRdb's D call of TRBD1 is untestable without DNA. This CDR3 spans 11 amino acids. Germline lookup yields CDR1 MNHEY and CDR2 SMNVEV (reference sequence). CDR3 loop: CATKGGTEAFF.

The CDR3 region is CASSETLTGVSSYEQYF. V gene TRBV2 combines with J gene TRBJ2-7; TCRdb picks TRBD1, but there is no DNA to check that call. The CDR3 runs 17 residues. CDR1 is SNHLY and CDR2 is FYNNEI in the germline V gene.

CDR3 amino acids: CSASGGGYNEQFF. The chain has TRBV20-1 and TRBJ2-1; the D gene TCRdb calls, TRBD2, cannot be checked with no DNA. Germline V gives CDR1 DFQATT, CDR2 SNEGSKA (reference sequence). This CDR3 spans 13 amino acids.

The chain carries TRBV7-6 and TRBJ2-3. The CDR3 extends over 16 amino acids. Germline V gives CDR1 SGHVS, CDR2 FNYEAQ. CDR3 loop: CASSVRFGLVVDTQYF.

This chain uses TRBV4-1 with TRBJ2-1; checking the TCRdb D call of TRBD2 is not possible without DNA. Looked up from germline, CDR1 is MGHRA and CDR2 is YSYEKL. The CDR3 contains 16 residues. CDR3 region: CASSPYSGISYNEQFF.

The chain employs TRBV7-3 and TRBJ2-1; as DNA is missing, the TRBD1 call by TCRdb cannot be tested. There are 15 residues in the CDR3. From germline, CDR1 is SGHTA and CDR2 FQGTGA. The chain's CDR3 is CASSLIGGGYNEQFF.

The chain has TRBV7-9 and TRBJ2-1; TCRdb names TRBD1, which stays unverified in the absence of DNA. CDR1 SEHNR and CDR2 FQNEAQ come from the germline V gene (reference sequence). This CDR3 comprises 16 residues. CDR3 amino acids: CASSSSQGGLYNEQFF.

V and J are TRBV9 and TRBJ1-2; lacking DNA, the TRBD1 call made by TCRdb goes unchecked. The CDR3 is made up of 13 amino acids. Germline CDR1 and CDR2: SGDLS and YYNGEE. The CDR3 is CASGGEGHEGYTF.

The chain carries TRBV6-4 and TRBJ2-6; TCRdb outputs TRBD2, but without DNA this stays unchecked. This CDR3 has 16 residues. Germline-derived CDR1 and CDR2 are MRHNA and SNTAGT. CDR3 sequence reads: CASSDSWGGGANVLTF.

This rearrangement joins TRBV20-1 to TRBJ2-5; TCRdb's D call of TRBD1 is untestable without DNA. CDR3 length: 15 residues. Germline-derived CDR1 and CDR2 are DFQATT and SNEGSKA (reference sequence). The CDR3 spells CSARDEGQDWETQYF.

V usage is TRBV14 and J usage is TRBJ2-1; TCRdb's D call of TRBD1 is untestable without DNA. Germline V lookup: CDR1 SGHDN, CDR2 FVKESK. This CDR3 spans 16 amino acids. CDR3 sequence: CASSHPGDAVLNEQFF. The full variable domain, its missing parts supplied by reference TRBV14 and TRBJ2-1, is EAGVTQFPSHSVIEKGQTVTLRCDPISGHDNLYWYRRVMGKEIKFLLHFVKESKQDESGMPNNRFLAERTGGTYSTLKVQPAELEDSGVYFCASSHPGDAVLNEQFFGPGTRLTVL.

The genes are TRBV15 and TRBJ2-2; the D call of TRBD1 rests on TCRdb alone, since no DNA is present to check it. Germline V CDR1 and CDR2: LNHNV, YYDKDF (reference sequence). This CDR3 has 16 residues. The CDR3: CATSRVEGASDGELFF. The entire variable domain, with the rest obtained from reference TRBV15 and TRBJ2-2, is as follows: DAMVIQNPRYQVTQFGKPVTLSCSQTLNHNVMYWYQQKSSQAPKLLFHYYDKDFNNEADTPDNFQSRRPNTSFCFLDIRSPGLGDTAMYLCATSRVEGASDGELFFGEGSRLTVL.

This chain connects TRBV4-1 to TRBJ2-7; TCRdb names TRBD1, which stays unverified in the absence of DNA. The CDR3 is 16 amino acids. In germline, CDR1 is MGHRA, CDR2 YSYEKL. The CDR3 is CASSKNIGTGSYEQYF.

This rearrangement joins TRBV27 to TRBJ2-5; TCRdb gives TRBD1 as the D gene, but with no DNA this cannot be confirmed. The CDR3 is made up of 16 amino acids. Germline lookup yields CDR1 MNHEY and CDR2 SMNVEV (reference sequence). The CDR3 spells CASSLRTGQGLETQYF.

The gene calls are TRBV5-1 and TRBJ1-1; TCRdb gives TRBD1 as the D gene, but with no DNA this cannot be confirmed. Germline CDR1 reads SGHRS; CDR2 reads YFSETQ. This CDR3 region has 16 residues. CDR3 residues: CASSLQSGHRNTEAFF. Full variable domain (remainder filled in from reference TRBV5-1 and TRBJ1-1): KAGVTQTPRYLIKTRGQQVTLSCSPISGHRSVSWYQQTPGQGLQFLFEYFSETQRNKGNFPGRFSGRQFSNSRSEMNVSTLELGDSALYLCASSLQSGHRNTEAFFGQGTRLTVV.

The V and J genes are TRBV7-6 and TRBJ2-7; lacking DNA, the TRBD1 call made by TCRdb goes unchecked. CDR3 length: 12 amino acids. The V gene's germline CDR1 is SGHVS and CDR2 FNYEAQ. Here the CDR3 reads CASSPLSGEQYF.

This chain's CDR3 is CASSQAESDTRTQYF. This chain connects TRBV4-2 to TRBJ2-7. Germline V CDR1 and CDR2: LGHNA, YNFKEQ. The CDR3 sequence is 15 residues long.

The V gene is TRBV14, the J gene TRBJ2-3. This CDR3 contains 15 residues. Germline V gives CDR1 SGHDN, CDR2 FVKESK. CDR3 amino acids: CASSQEDFSADTQYF.

The chain couples TRBV7-3 to TRBJ2-2; absent DNA, TCRdb's TRBD1 call cannot be checked. CDR1 is SGHTA, CDR2 FQGTGA, per germline. The CDR3 consists of 16 residues. CDR3 amino acids: CASSLRQGRDTGELFF.

The V gene is TRBV28, the J gene TRBJ2-3; TCRdb names TRBD1, which stays unverified in the absence of DNA. The germline V gene has CDR1 MDHEN and CDR2 SYDVKM. The CDR3 spans 15 residues. CDR3 sequence reads: CASSLVGLSTDTQYF. The full variable domain, rest sourced from reference TRBV28 and TRBJ2-3, is DVKVTQSSRYLVKRTGEKVFLECVQDMDHENMFWYRQDPGLGLRLIYFSYDVKMKEKGDIPEGYSVSREKKERFSLILESASTNQTSMYLCASSLVGLSTDTQYFGPGTRLTVL.

The chain links TRBV12-3 or TRBV12-4 to TRBJ2-7; TCRdb's assignment of TRBD1 cannot be checked, as there is no DNA. This CDR3 contains 15 residues. The CDR3 sequence: CASSGTGTSHYEQYF.

V usage is TRBV5-1 and J usage is TRBJ2-7; TCRdb calls TRBD1, which cannot be checked without DNA. Germline V CDR1 and CDR2: SGHRS, YFSETQ. The CDR3 length is 14 residues. The CDR3 sequence is CASSPGGQGYEQYF.

V is TRBV20-1 and J is TRBJ1-1; TCRdb names TRBD1, which stays unverified in the absence of DNA. This CDR3 comprises 16 residues. CDR1 is DFQATT and CDR2 is SNEGSKA in the germline V gene (reference sequence). The CDR3 is CSARDLGQGENTEAFF.

The chain recombines TRBV9 with TRBJ2-3; there is no DNA to check the TCRdb D call of TRBD1. Germline lookup yields CDR1 SGDLS and CDR2 YYNGEE. This CDR3 has 16 residues. This CDR3 is CASSVKTGGITDTQYF.

The V call is TRBV10-2, the J call TRBJ2-7; TCRdb's assignment of TRBD1 cannot be checked, as there is no DNA. This CDR3 contains 14 residues. Germline lookup yields CDR1 WSHSY and CDR2 SAAADI. CDR3: CASRGYAGAYEQYF.

The V and J genes are TRBV14 and TRBJ2-5; TCRdb returns TRBD2, unconfirmable since there is no DNA. Germline-derived CDR1 and CDR2 are SGHDN and FVKESK. The CDR3 spans 14 residues. The CDR3 loop is CASRAAGPEETQYF.